What follows is one TCR beta chain and its context. The data were obtained in a study of T cell responses to AZD1222 COVID-19 vaccine. V lost 1 base and J lost 0, with 6 bases in between. Germline V gene sequence: CDR1 GTSNPN, CDR2 SVGIG (reference sequence). CDR3 length: 13 amino acids. Some clones are missing from TCRdb's copy, which holds only in-frame ones; the method was immunoSEQ multiplex PCR. This sample has about 120,000 clones; 85% to 95% occur once, and the top ten carry about 7.8%. This receptor was taken from an adult in good health. The sample in question was peripheral blood, obtained on day 0 of AZD1222 vaccination. The rearrangement uses TRBV30 and TRBJ1-2; D not resolved. CDR3 in amino acids: CAWSDGANYGYTF. The CDR3 nucleotides are TGTGCCTGGAGTGACGGGGCTAACTATGGCTACACCTTC.